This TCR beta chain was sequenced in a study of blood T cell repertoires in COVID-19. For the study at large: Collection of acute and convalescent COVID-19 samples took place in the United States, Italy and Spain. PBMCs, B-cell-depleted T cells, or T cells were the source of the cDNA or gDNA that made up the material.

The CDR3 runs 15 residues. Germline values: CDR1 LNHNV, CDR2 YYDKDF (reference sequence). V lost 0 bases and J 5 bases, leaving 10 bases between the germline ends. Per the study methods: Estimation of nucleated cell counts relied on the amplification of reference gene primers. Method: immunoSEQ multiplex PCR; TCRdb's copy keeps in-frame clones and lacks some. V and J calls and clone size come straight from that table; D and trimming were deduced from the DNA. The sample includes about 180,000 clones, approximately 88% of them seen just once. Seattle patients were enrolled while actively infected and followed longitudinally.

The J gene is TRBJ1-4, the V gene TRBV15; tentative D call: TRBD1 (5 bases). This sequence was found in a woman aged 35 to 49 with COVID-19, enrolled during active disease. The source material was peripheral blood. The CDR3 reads CATSRDQGENEKLFF. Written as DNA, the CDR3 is TGTGCCACCAGCAGAGACCAGGGCGAGAATGAAAAACTGTTTTTT.